This TCR beta chain was recorded in a study of kidney transplant recipient with SARS-CoV-2 infection. This CDR3 contains 17 residues. The V end lost 7 bases, the J end lost 4 bases, and 25 bases lay between the germline ends. The germline V gene has CDR1 KGHSY and CDR2 FQNENV. As concerns this clonotype: A much more abundant neighbour one base away suggests this may be a read error.

TCRdb recomputed calls from the reads with MiXCR, one row per CDR3 protein. The sample carries 200,000 to 250,000 distinct CDR3 sequences, about 30% recorded once. The sequences come from a blood sample, collected at baseline and around day 120 from a kidney transplant recipient. The receptor comes from a male patient in his thirties who had COVID-19 and was a kidney transplant recipient. These T cells may partly come from the graft donor. The chain has TRBV16 and TRBJ1-2, with D possibly matching TRBD1 (5 bases). CDR3: CASNRGGVVRKTYGYTF. The CDR3 nucleotides are TGTGCCAGCAACAGAGGAGGGGTCGTTAGAAAGACCTATGGCTACACCTTC.